These 25 T cell receptor beta chains were sequenced from one sample in a study of blood T cell repertoires in COVID-19. The data were produced by immunoSEQ multiplex PCR, yet TCRdb's version contains in-frame clones alone and is incomplete. The sample has roughly 190,000 clones, under 90% seen once; the top ten hold around 21%. Sequencing was carried out using peripheral blood. These receptors all stem from a human donor in a cohort sampled during active COVID-19.

This chain uses TRBV12-3 or TRBV12-4 with TRBJ2-5, with TRBD1 matching over 7 bases. V lost 7 bases, J lost 5 bases, and 4 bases stayed unmatched. The CDR3 runs 12 residues. The CDR3 spells CASTRGRETQYF. The CDR3 DNA follows: TGTGCCAGCACTAGGGGGCGCGAGACCCAGTACTTC.

The chain recombines TRBV5-1 with TRBJ1-1; tentative D call: TRBD1 (6 bases). The CDR3 is 17 amino acids. Trimming cost V 6 bases and J 1 base, with 22 bases left between them. Germline V CDR1 and CDR2: SGHRS, YFSETQ. The CDR3 DNA reads TGCGCCAGCACCCTCGAGGGGGGGCTGCCTGCGAACACTGAAGCTTTCTTT. Translation gives CASTLEGGLPANTEAFF.

J is TRBJ2-7 and V is TRBV11-2, with D maybe TRBD2 (6 bases). CDR1 SGHAT and CDR2 FQNNGV come from the germline V gene. V lost 0 bases and J lost 4, with 10 bases in between. CDR3 length: 14 residues. The CDR3 region has the DNA TGTGCCAGCAGCTTAGAGGGGAGGATGTACGAGCAGTACTTC. Translated, it gives CASSLEGRMYEQYF.

The rearrangement links TRBV3-1 (or the pseudogene TRBV3-2) to TRBJ2-5; 7 bases fit TRBD2. The CDR3 contains 14 residues. Germline V gene lookup returns CDR1 LGHDT and CDR2 YNNKEL (reference sequence). The ends lost 6 bases at V and 4 bases at J; junction bases unmatched: 8. In DNA form, the CDR3 reads TGTGCCAGCAGTACAGGCGGGGGACGAGAGACCCAGTACTTC. Its translation is CASSTGGGRETQYF.

The genes are TRBV7-8 and TRBJ1-2; TRBD1 aligns across 12 bases. J lost 8 bases, V lost 5 bases, and 24 bases had no gene match. CDR3 length: 20 residues. In germline, CDR1 is SGHVS, CDR2 FQNEAQ. The CDR3 coding sequence is TGTGCCAGCAGCCACACAACCGGGACAGGGGGCGCGGGGACGACACCCGGCTACACCTTC. This sequence encodes CASSHTTGTGGAGTTPGYTF.

V gene TRBV6-5 combines with J gene TRBJ2-2; 7 positions match TRBD2. Germline V gene data show CDR1 as MNHEY and CDR2 as SVGAGI. The ends lost 0 bases at V and 4 bases at J; junction bases unmatched: 2. CDR3 size: 15 residues. The CDR3 sequence is CASSYSGGPTGELFF. Here the CDR3 DNA reads TGTGCCAGCAGTTACTCGGGAGGGCCCACCGGGGAGCTGTTTTTT.

The CDR3 region has the DNA TGTGCCACCAGCAGAGCACTATTCCCGGGGGCCTACGAGCAGTACGTC. Translated, it gives CATSRALFPGAYEQYV. The V call is TRBV15, the J call TRBJ2-7, with D tentatively TRBD2 (6 bases). Germline lookup yields CDR1 LNHNV and CDR2 YYDKDF (reference sequence). The CDR3 totals 16 residues. Trimming pared 1 base from V and 2 bases from J, leaving 15 bases between.

This chain uses TRBV12-2 with TRBJ2-7; the table's D call of TRBD2 was not tested on the DNA. TRBV12-2 is classified as a pseudogene. The CDR3 is 15 residues long. CDR3 in DNA: TGTGCAAGTCGCTTCGGCGGGCCTAGCTCCTACGAGCAGTACGTC. Its protein is CASRFGGPSSYEQYV.

The chain carries TRBV5-1 and TRBJ1-2; TRBD1 is a possible D gene (6 bases). Between the trimmed V and J ends, which lost 0 bases and 8 bases, there was a span of 14 bases. Per the germline V gene, CDR1 is SGHRS and CDR2 is YFSETQ. This CDR3 comprises 14 residues. CDR3 DNA sequence: TGCGCCAGCAGCTTGGAAGTAACAGGGAAAGGCTACACCTTC. Translated: CASSLEVTGKGYTF. Based on the CDR3 plus reference TRBV5-1 and TRBJ1-2, the full variable domain is KAGVTQTPRYLIKTRGQQVTLSCSPISGHRSVSWYQQTPGQGLQFLFEYFSETQRNKGNFPGRFSGRQFSNSRSEMNVSTLELGDSALYLCASSLEVTGKGYTFGSGTRLTVV.

This clone was seen only once. The chain combines TRBV4-2 with TRBJ2-7, with D possibly matching TRBD2 (5 bases). The V end lost 1 base, the J end lost 3 bases, and 13 bases lay between the germline ends. This CDR3 comprises 15 residues. The germline V gene encodes CDR1 LGHNA and CDR2 YNFKEQ. CDR3 sequence: CASSQVAAEVYEQYF. The CDR3 coding sequence is TGTGCCAGCAGCCAAGTCGCAGCGGAGGTCTACGAGCAGTACTTC.

The CDR3 nucleotides read TGTGCCAGCAGACCGGACAGGGCAAACACCATATATTTT. The encoded protein is CASRPDRANTIYF. This rearrangement joins TRBV2 to TRBJ1-3; the match to TRBD1 covers 8 bases. The CDR3 is made up of 13 amino acids. Per germline, CDR1 SNHLY and CDR2 FYNNEI. V lost 6 bases to trimming and J lost 6 bases; unmatched junction nucleotides: 4.

This CDR3 reads CASSPRVSGANVLTF. The CDR3 DNA reads TGCGCCAGCAGCCCCAGGGTGTCTGGGGCCAACGTCCTGACTTTC. The J gene is TRBJ2-6, the V gene TRBV5-1, with TRBD1 as a possible D gene (5 bases). Trimming took 4 bases from V and 1 from J, leaving 9 bases between them. This CDR3 is 15 amino acids long. Germline V lookup: CDR1 SGHRS, CDR2 YFSETQ. Full variable domain (rest looked up from reference TRBV5-1 and TRBJ2-6): KAGVTQTPRYLIKTRGQQVTLSCSPISGHRSVSWYQQTPGQGLQFLFEYFSETQRNKGNFPGRFSGRQFSNSRSEMNVSTLELGDSALYLCASSPRVSGANVLTFGAGSRLTVL.

The chain joins TRBV5-1 to TRBJ2-5; D call uncertain. Between the trimmed V and J ends, which lost 3 bases and 4 bases, there was a span of 4 bases. CDR3 length: 11 residues. From germline, CDR1 is SGHRS and CDR2 YFSETQ. Here the CDR3 DNA reads TGCGCCAGCAGCTCCGGAGAGACCCAGTACTTC. Amino acids: CASSSGETQYF.

The chain carries TRBV9 and TRBJ1-2; no clear D. The CDR3 extends over 12 amino acids. CDR1 is SGDLS, CDR2 YYNGEE, per germline. V lost 3 bases and J lost 4, with 7 bases in between. CDR3 nucleotides: TGTGCCAGCAGCGGCGCGGTCTATGGCTACACCTTC. Translated: CASSGAVYGYTF.

The V gene is TRBV15, the J gene TRBJ1-2, with 7 bases lining up with TRBD1. The J segment lost 7 bases and the V segment lost 5 bases, leaving 10 bases of the junction unmatched. Germline CDR1 is LNHNV and CDR2 is YYDKDF (reference sequence). The CDR3 has 14 residues. The CDR3 loop is CATSSDRVGGGYTF. CDR3 coding DNA: TGTGCCACCAGCTCTGACAGGGTAGGGGGTGGCTACACCTTC.

This chain joins TRBV27 and TRBJ2-1; a possible D gene is TRBD2 (6 bases). CDR1 is MNHEY, CDR2 SMNVEV, per germline (reference sequence). V was cut by 1 base and J by 7 bases, with 8 bases left in between. This CDR3 is 13 amino acids long. The CDR3 nucleotides read TGTGCCAGCAGTTTATATCGGGGGAATGAGCAGTTCTTC. It yields the protein CASSLYRGNEQFF.

The chain combines TRBV5-1 with TRBJ2-1; TRBD1 aligns across 7 bases. The CDR3 covers 14 residues. V lost 1 base, J lost 6 bases, and 4 bases stayed unmatched. The germline CDR1 and CDR2 sequences are SGHRS and YFSETQ. In DNA form, the CDR3 reads TGCGCCAGCAGCTTGAAGACAGGGAGCAATGAGCAGTTCTTC. As protein: CASSLKTGSNEQFF.

This chain links TRBV10-3 with TRBJ1-5; 9 bases agree with TRBD1. The junction had 7 bases not matched to a gene; V was cut back by 2 bases and J by 2 bases. This CDR3 is 17 amino acids long. Germline values: CDR1 ENHRY, CDR2 SYGVKD. This CDR3 reads CAISEKGQGTRNQPQHF. The CDR3, as DNA: TGTGCCATCAGTGAGAAGGGACAGGGTACGCGCAATCAGCCCCAGCATTTT.

V and J are TRBV27 and TRBJ2-1; D is perhaps TRBD1 (5 bases). The CDR3 contains 18 residues. Germline values: CDR1 MNHEY, CDR2 SMNVEV (reference sequence). V was pared by 2 bases and J by 0 bases, with 17 bases between. CDR3 sequence (DNA): TGTGCCAGCAGTTTACGGACAAGACGCCCTAGCTCCTACAATGAGCAGTTCTTC. It specifies CASSLRTRRPSSYNEQFF.

The count of this clone is one. The genes are TRBV7-2 and TRBJ1-5; D is undetermined. V lost 5 bases, J lost 6 bases, and 14 bases lay in between. The CDR3 extends over 14 amino acids. Germline assignment: CDR1 SGHTA and CDR2 FQGNSA. For the CDR3, the DNA is TGTGCCAGCAGCACAGTCTCGTTTGGTCAGCCCCAGCATTTT. Translating gives CASSTVSFGQPQHF.

The chain employs TRBV4-2 and TRBJ1-2, with 7 positions matching TRBD1. The CDR3 length is 15 residues. Germline V CDR1 and CDR2: LGHNA, YNFKEQ. V dropped 0 bases and J dropped 4; count of bases not matched to a gene: 5. The CDR3 nucleotides read TGTGCCAGCAGCCAAGATATGGGACAGCTCTATGGCTACACCTTC. It yields the protein CASSQDMGQLYGYTF.

The chain is built from TRBV5-1 and TRBJ1-2; 10 nucleotides agree with TRBD1. Germline V CDR1 and CDR2: SGHRS, YFSETQ. The trim removed 4 bases at V and 3 bases at J, leaving 3 bases unmatched. The CDR3 has 14 residues. The CDR3 nucleotides read TGCGCCAGCAGCAGCGGGACAGGGGACTATGGCTACACCTTC. This translates into CASSSGTGDYGYTF.

The gene calls are TRBV9 and TRBJ2-4; 12 bases line up with TRBD2. J gave up 0 bases and V 3 bases, and 4 bases lay outside the gene matches. Per the germline V gene, CDR1 is SGDLS and CDR2 is YYNGEE. CDR3 length equals 17 residues. In DNA, the CDR3 is TGTGCCAGCAGCGCTAGCGGGGGGGCCTTAGCCAAAAACATTCAGTACTTC. Its translation is CASSASGGALAKNIQYF.

This clone has only a few counts. The chain has TRBV6-5 and TRBJ1-2, with 8 bases identical to TRBD1. V lost 0 bases, J lost 8 bases, and 11 bases stayed unmatched. From germline, CDR1 is MNHEY and CDR2 SVGAGI. This CDR3 is 16 amino acids long. The CDR3 loop reads CASSYSFRDRRFGYTF. CDR3 bases: TGTGCCAGCAGTTACTCGTTCCGGGACAGGCGTTTCGGCTACACCTTC.

Many counts were recorded for this clone. The rearrangement joins TRBV9 to TRBJ1-2, with D unclear. With 6 bases removed from V and 3 bases from J, the gap between germline ends came to 15 bases. Germline V gene lookup returns CDR1 SGDLS and CDR2 YYNGEE. The CDR3 consists of 14 residues. CDR3 region: CASNQGGRDYGYTF. CDR3 DNA: TGTGCCAGCAACCAAGGTGGGCGGGACTATGGCTACACCTTC.